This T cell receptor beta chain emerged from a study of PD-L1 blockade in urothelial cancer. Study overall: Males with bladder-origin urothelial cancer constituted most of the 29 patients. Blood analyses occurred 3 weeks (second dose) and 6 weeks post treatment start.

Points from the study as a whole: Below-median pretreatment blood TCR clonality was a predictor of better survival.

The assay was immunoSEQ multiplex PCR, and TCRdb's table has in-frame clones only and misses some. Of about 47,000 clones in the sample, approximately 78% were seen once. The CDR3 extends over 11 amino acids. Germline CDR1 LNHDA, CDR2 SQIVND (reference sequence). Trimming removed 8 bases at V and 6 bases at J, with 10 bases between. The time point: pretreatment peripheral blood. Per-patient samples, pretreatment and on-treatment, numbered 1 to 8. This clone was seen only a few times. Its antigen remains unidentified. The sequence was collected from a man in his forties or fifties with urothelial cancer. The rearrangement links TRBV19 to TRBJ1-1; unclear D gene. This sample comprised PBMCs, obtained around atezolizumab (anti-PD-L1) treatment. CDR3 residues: CASYSGSEAFF. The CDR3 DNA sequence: TGTGCCAGTTATTCCGGGTCTGAAGCTTTCTTT.